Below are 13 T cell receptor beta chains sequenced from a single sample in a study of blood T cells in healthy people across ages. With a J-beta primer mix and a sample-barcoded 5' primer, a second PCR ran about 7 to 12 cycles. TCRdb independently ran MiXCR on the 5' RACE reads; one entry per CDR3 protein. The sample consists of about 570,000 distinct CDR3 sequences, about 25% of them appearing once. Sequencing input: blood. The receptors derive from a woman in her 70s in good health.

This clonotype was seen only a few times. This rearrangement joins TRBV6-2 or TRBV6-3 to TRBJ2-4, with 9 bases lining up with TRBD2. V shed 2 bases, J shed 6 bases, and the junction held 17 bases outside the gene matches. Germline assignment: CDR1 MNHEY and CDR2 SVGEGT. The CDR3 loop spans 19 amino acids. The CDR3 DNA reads TGTGCCAGCAGTTACGTGTCAGGCGGGGGGGCCTTCGTCGGAAACATTCAGTACTTC. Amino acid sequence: CASSYVSGGGAFVGNIQYF.

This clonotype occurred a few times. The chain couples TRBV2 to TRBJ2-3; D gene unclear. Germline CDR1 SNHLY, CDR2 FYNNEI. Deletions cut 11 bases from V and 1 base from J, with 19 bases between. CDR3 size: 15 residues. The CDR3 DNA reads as TGTGCCTCTGGATCGCGGATGGCACGCACAGATACGCAGTATTTT. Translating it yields CASGSRMARTDTQYF.

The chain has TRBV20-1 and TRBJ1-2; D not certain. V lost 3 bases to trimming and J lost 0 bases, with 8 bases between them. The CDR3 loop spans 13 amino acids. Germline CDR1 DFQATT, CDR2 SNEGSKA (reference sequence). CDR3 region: CSARRQPNYGYTF. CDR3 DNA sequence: TGCAGTGCTAGGAGGCAGCCTAACTATGGCTACACCTTC.

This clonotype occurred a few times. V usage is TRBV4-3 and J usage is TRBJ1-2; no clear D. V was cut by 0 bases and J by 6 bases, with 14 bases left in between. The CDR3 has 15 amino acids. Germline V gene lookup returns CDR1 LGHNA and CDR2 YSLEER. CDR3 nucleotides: TGCGCCAGCAGCCAAGATTTCAGCGCTCACCATGGCTACACCTTC. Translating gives CASSQDFSAHHGYTF.

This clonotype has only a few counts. Here the CDR3 DNA reads TGTGCCAGCATGGGACAGGGGGCAAATCTGGGCTACACCTTC. Amino acid sequence: CASMGQGANLGYTF. This chain uses TRBV28 with TRBJ1-2, with TRBD1 identical over 12 bases. V lost 7 bases, J lost 8 bases, and 8 bases stayed unmatched. This CDR3 has 14 residues. CDR1 and CDR2 (germline): MDHEN, SYDVKM.

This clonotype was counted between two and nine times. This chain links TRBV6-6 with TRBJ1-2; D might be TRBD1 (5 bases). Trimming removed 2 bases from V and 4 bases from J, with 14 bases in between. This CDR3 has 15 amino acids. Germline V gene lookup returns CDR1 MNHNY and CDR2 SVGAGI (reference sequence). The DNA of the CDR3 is TGTGCCAGCAGTTACGACGGGACGGTAGGCTATGGCTACACCTTC. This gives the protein CASSYDGTVGYGYTF.

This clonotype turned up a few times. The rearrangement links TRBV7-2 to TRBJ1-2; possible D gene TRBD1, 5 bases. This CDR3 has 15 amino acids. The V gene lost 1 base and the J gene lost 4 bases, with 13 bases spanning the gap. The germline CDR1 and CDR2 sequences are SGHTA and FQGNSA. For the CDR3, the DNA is TGTGCCAGCAGCTTAGGATGGGACGGAGTCTATGGCTACACCTTC. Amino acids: CASSLGWDGVYGYTF.

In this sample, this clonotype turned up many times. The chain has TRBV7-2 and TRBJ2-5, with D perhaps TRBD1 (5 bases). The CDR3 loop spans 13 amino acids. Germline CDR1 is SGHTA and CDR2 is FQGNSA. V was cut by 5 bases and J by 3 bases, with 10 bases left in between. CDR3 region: CASSPDSKETQYF. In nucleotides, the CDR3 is TGTGCCAGCAGCCCCGACAGCAAAGAGACCCAGTACTTC.

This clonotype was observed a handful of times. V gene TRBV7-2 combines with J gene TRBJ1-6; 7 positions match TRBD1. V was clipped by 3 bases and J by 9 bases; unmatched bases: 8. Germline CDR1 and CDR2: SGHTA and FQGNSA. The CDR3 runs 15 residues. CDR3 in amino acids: CASSLQGVIGSPLHF. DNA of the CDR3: TGTGCCAGCAGCTTGCAGGGGGTTATCGGTTCACCCCTCCACTTT.

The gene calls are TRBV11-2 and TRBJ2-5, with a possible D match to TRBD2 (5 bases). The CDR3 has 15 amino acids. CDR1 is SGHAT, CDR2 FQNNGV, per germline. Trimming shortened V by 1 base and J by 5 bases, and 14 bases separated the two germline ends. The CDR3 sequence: CASSLGLATHETQYF. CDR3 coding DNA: TGTGCCAGCAGCTTAGGGCTAGCCACTCATGAGACCCAGTACTTC.

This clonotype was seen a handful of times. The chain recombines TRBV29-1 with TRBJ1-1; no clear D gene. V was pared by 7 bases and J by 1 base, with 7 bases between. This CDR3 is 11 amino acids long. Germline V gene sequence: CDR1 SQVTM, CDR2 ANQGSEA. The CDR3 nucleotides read TGCAGCGGGTGGGAGAACACTGAAGCTTTCTTT. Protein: CSGWENTEAFF.

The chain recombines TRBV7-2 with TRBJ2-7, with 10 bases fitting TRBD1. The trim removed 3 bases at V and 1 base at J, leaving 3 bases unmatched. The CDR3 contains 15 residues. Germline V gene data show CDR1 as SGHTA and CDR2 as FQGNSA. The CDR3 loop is CASSFDRGLSYEQYF. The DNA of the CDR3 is TGTGCCAGCAGCTTCGACAGGGGGCTATCCTACGAGCAGTACTTC.

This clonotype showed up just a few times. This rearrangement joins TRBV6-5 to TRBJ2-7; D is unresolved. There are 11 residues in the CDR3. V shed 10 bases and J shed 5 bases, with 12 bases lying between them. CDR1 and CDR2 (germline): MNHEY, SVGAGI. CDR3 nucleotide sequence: TGTGCCACCTTCAAGACAAACGAGCAGTACTTC. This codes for CATFKTNEQYF.